This T cell receptor (beta chain) was identified in a study of cytomegalovirus exposure and HLA in healthy donors. Overall study context: The roughly 120 million unique TCR beta sequences, from approximately 170 million T cells, were found by an earlier analysis.

Whole-study results and caveats: A prior analysis recorded that most TCR beta V segments were productive about 90% or about 30% of the time.

Note on this clone: Its antigen is not known.

The PCR used 60 Vbeta and 13 Jbeta primers. This table comes from immunoSEQ multiplex PCR, and its TCRdb copy is limited to in-frame clones, with some not included. The table includes over 100,000 clones, roughly 68% detected once. Sequencing was carried out using PBMCs. This receptor was taken from a woman between 25 and 40 years old in good health and CMV-seronegative.

CDR3 amino acids: CASSYGQTNTEAFF. CDR3 nucleotides: TGTGCCAGCAGCTACGGACAGACAAACACTGAAGCTTTCTTT. V is TRBV6-6 and J is TRBJ1-1; perhaps TRBD1 as D (6 bases). V was clipped by 6 bases and J by 2 bases, with 13 bases between them. The CDR3 is 14 residues long. The germline V gene encodes CDR1 MNHNY and CDR2 SVGAGI (reference sequence).